This T cell receptor beta chain was observed in a study of vaccination effects on CD4 cells after COVID-19. Background on the study: Participants each got two BNT162b2 or mRNA-1273 vaccine doses.

Ahead of sequencing, the ViraFEST assay grew antigen-specific CD4+ T cells using viral peptide pools. Scientists isolated CD4+ T cells after an approximately 11-day culture period ended. Vaccinated participants had no history of SARS-CoV-2 infection and tested negative for nucleocapsid antibodies. They grew two million PBMC in each well, adding about 9.5 IU/ml IL-2 and about 10 ug/ml peptides. At days 3 and 7, half of the medium was exchanged for IL-2 medium. The repertoire was sequenced with immunoSEQ multiplex PCR; TCRdb's copy has only in-frame clones and lacks some. Of tens of thousands of clones listed, roughly 74% are singletons. Study results and caveats: Clones induced by infection and by vaccine showed marked clonal contraction late after vaccination.

On this clone itself: Its matching antigen is unknown.

Germline V gene sequence: CDR1 MDHEN, CDR2 SYDVKM. The CDR3 sequence is 13 residues long. V lost 7 bases to trimming and J lost 2 bases, with 9 bases between them. Sample: CD4+ T cells from PBMCs cultured with HCoV-NL63 spike peptides, taken before COVID-19 vaccination. This TCR was sampled from a human donor who received a COVID-19 vaccine. The gene calls are TRBV28 and TRBJ1-5; a weak D match, TRBD1 (5 bases). CDR3 DNA: TGTGCCAGCAAGGGACGAGGCAATCAGCCCCAGCATTTT. It specifies CASKGRGNQPQHF.